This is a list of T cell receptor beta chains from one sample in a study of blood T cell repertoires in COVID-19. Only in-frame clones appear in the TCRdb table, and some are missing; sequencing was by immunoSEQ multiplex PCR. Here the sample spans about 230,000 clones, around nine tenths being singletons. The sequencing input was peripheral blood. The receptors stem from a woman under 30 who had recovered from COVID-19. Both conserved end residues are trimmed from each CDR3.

CDR3 protein: ASSPQGKGAYSGNTIY; V gene: TRBV9; J gene: TRBJ1-3
CDR3 protein: ASSLILAGVDEQF; V gene: TRBV27; J gene: TRBJ2-1
CDR3 protein: ASSHERSYEQY; V gene: TRBV4-1; J gene: TRBJ2-7
CDR3 protein: ASSLLVTEMDGYT; V gene: TRBV5-1; J gene: TRBJ1-2
CDR3 protein: ASSAGTGVYSPLH; V gene: TRBV9; J gene: TRBJ1-6
CDR3 protein: ASSPASGSYYEQY; V gene: TRBV7-2; J gene: TRBJ2-7
CDR3 protein: ASSFGLGETQY; V gene: TRBV27; J gene: TRBJ2-5
CDR3 protein: ASSISLAVVYEQY; V gene: TRBV19; J gene: TRBJ2-7
CDR3 protein: SASWASGSDEQY; V gene: TRBV20-1; J gene: TRBJ2-7
CDR3 protein: ASSYNSAPDTQY; V gene: TRBV7-3; J gene: TRBJ2-3
CDR3 protein: ASSQGTGGKLTEAF; V gene: TRBV4-3; J gene: TRBJ1-1
CDR3 protein: AISESNGGQRNTIY; V gene: TRBV10-3; J gene: TRBJ1-3
CDR3 protein: ASSAPNTDTQY; V gene: TRBV9; J gene: TRBJ2-3
CDR3 protein: ASSGRGGSGNTIY; V gene: TRBV9; J gene: TRBJ1-3
CDR3 protein: ASSFDRATGNTIY; V gene: TRBV6-5; J gene: TRBJ1-3
CDR3 protein: ASSLSRTSGSYNEQF; V gene: TRBV7-9; J gene: TRBJ2-1
CDR3 protein: ASSPSGTGNSPLH; V gene: TRBV7-6; J gene: TRBJ1-6
CDR3 protein: ASSQGRGLVAKSYEQY; V gene: TRBV3-1/TRBV3-2; J gene: TRBJ2-7
CDR3 protein: ATSRHGQGAMVSPLH; V gene: TRBV15; J gene: TRBJ1-6
CDR3 protein: ASSQDEAGLYNEQF; V gene: TRBV4-3; J gene: TRBJ2-1
CDR3 protein: ASRAGTNTEAF; V gene: TRBV27; J gene: TRBJ1-1
CDR3 protein: ASSTTDFYEQY; V gene: TRBV12-3/TRBV12-4; J gene: TRBJ2-7
CDR3 protein: SGITGRAGTEAF; V gene: TRBV29-1; J gene: TRBJ1-1
CDR3 protein: ASSPRGQPQH; V gene: TRBV27; J gene: TRBJ1-5
CDR3 protein: ASSVEHPRGTGELF; V gene: TRBV9; J gene: TRBJ2-2
CDR3 protein: ASGGRILAGPNTGELF; V gene: TRBV2; J gene: TRBJ2-2
CDR3 protein: ASSSGVGNTGELF; V gene: TRBV5-1; J gene: TRBJ2-2
CDR3 protein: SVEDSPQPQH; V gene: TRBV29-1; J gene: TRBJ1-5
CDR3 protein: ASSQDLVRDSPLH; V gene: TRBV4-3; J gene: TRBJ1-6
CDR3 protein: ASSLDRGGETQY; V gene: TRBV7-2; J gene: TRBJ2-5
CDR3 protein: AWSAEGGGNQPQH; V gene: TRBV30; J gene: TRBJ1-5
CDR3 protein: ASSLGLAGELF; V gene: TRBV11-2; J gene: TRBJ2-2
CDR3 protein: ASRRRTSSDEQF; V gene: TRBV27; J gene: TRBJ2-1
CDR3 protein: ASSQEVGAWETQY; V gene: TRBV4-3; J gene: TRBJ2-5
CDR3 protein: ASSTVLETSGYEQF; V gene: TRBV4-2; J gene: TRBJ2-1
CDR3 protein: ASSQDGVTGLGYT; V gene: TRBV4-2; J gene: TRBJ1-2
CDR3 protein: ASSGRTRTQY; V gene: TRBV6-2/TRBV6-3; J gene: TRBJ2-3
CDR3 protein: ASQGWLAGQSSYNEQF; V gene: TRBV19; J gene: TRBJ2-1
CDR3 protein: ASSQGFGNQPQH; V gene: TRBV2; J gene: TRBJ1-5
CDR3 protein: ASTTGGANTEAF; V gene: TRBV6-5; J gene: TRBJ1-1
CDR3 protein: SFRGSGMMREQF; V gene: TRBV29-1; J gene: TRBJ2-1
CDR3 protein: ASSLMGTLNTEAF; V gene: TRBV27; J gene: TRBJ1-1
CDR3 protein: ASSLGTSGSEQY; V gene: TRBV7-3; J gene: TRBJ2-7
CDR3 protein: ASSIGASGRGYEQY; V gene: TRBV19; J gene: TRBJ2-7
CDR3 protein: SVVVSTEAF; V gene: TRBV29-1; J gene: TRBJ1-1
CDR3 protein: ASSGQGGETQY; V gene: TRBV12-3/TRBV12-4; J gene: TRBJ2-5
CDR3 protein: ASSREGLINYGYT; V gene: TRBV3-1/TRBV3-2; J gene: TRBJ1-2
CDR3 protein: ASSVNFPRQGNYIQY; V gene: TRBV2; J gene: TRBJ2-4
CDR3 protein: ASSQAGGSTDTQY; V gene: TRBV4-3; J gene: TRBJ2-3
CDR3 protein: ASSVGGGPFYEQY; V gene: TRBV9; J gene: TRBJ2-7
CDR3 protein: AWARGPYGYT; V gene: TRBV30; J gene: TRBJ1-2
CDR3 protein: ASSLYADTEAF; V gene: TRBV27; J gene: TRBJ1-1
CDR3 protein: ATSPSGGGFSQPQH; V gene: TRBV24-1; J gene: TRBJ1-5
CDR3 protein: ASSLWSGNSQPQH; V gene: TRBV27; J gene: TRBJ1-5
CDR3 protein: SVGVGLGHTDTQY; V gene: TRBV29-1; J gene: TRBJ2-3
CDR3 protein: SVAPRMTGSGQY; V gene: TRBV29-1; J gene: TRBJ2-7
CDR3 protein: ASSLGQGAFTEAF; V gene: TRBV5-1; J gene: TRBJ1-1